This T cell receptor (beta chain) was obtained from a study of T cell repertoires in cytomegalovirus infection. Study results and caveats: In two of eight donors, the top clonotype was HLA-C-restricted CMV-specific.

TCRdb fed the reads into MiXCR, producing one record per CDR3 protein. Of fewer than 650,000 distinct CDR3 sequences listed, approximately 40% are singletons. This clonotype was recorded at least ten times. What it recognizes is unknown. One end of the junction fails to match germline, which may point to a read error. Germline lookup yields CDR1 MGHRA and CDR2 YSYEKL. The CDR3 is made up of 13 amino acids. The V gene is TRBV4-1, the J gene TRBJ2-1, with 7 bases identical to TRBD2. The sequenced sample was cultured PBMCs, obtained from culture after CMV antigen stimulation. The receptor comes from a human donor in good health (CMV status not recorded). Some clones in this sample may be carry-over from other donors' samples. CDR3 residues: CASSQVGGNEQFF. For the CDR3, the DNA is TGTGCCAGCAGCCAAGTGGGGGGGAATGAGCAGTTCTTC.